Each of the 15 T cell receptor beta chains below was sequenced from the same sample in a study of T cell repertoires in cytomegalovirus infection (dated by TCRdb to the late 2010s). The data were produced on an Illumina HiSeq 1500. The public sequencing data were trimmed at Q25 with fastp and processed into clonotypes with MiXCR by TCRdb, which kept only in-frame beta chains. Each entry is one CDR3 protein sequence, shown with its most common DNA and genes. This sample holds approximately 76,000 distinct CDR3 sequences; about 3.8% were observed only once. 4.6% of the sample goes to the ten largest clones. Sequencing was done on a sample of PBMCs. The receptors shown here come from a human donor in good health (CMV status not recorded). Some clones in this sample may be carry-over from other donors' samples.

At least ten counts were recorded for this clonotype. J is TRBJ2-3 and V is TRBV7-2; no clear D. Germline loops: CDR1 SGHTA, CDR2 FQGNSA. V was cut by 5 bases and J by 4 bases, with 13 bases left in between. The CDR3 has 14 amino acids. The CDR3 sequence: CASSPSYSSDTQYF. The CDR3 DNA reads TGTGCCAGCAGCCCCTCTTATTCGTCAGATACGCAGTATTTT.

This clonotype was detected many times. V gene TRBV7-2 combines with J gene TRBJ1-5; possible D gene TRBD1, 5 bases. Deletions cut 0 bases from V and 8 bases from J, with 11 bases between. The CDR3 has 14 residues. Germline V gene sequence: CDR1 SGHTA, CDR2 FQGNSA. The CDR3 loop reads CASSLASRAEPQHF. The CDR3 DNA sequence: TGTGCCAGCAGCTTAGCTTCCAGGGCAGAGCCCCAGCATTTT.

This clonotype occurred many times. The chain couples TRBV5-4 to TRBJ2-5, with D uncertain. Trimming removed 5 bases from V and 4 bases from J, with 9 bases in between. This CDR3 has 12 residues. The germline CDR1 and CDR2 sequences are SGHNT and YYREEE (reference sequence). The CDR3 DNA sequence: TGTGCCAGCAGTAAGTCGGGAGAGACCCAGTACTTC. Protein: CASSKSGETQYF.

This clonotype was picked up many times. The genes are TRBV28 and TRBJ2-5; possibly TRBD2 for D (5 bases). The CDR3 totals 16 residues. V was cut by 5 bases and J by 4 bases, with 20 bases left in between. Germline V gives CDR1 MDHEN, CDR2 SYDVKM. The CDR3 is CASSLSTRIVRETQYF. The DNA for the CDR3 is TGTGCCAGCAGTCTCAGCACTAGGATAGTAAGAGAGACCCAGTACTTC.

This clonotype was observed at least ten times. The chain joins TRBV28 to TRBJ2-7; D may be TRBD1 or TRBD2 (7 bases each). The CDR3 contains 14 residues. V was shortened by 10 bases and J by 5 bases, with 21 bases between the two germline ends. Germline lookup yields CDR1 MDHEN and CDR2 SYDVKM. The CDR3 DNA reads TGTGCCACCAACCTCAGGGGGGGGTTCCACGAGCAGTACTTC. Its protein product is CATNLRGGFHEQYF.

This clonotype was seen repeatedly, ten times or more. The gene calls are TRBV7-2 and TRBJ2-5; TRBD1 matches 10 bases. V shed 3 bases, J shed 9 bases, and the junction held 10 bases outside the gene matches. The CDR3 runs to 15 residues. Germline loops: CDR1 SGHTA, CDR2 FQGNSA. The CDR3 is CASSLTGGKIGAQYF. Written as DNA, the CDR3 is TGTGCCAGCAGCTTGACAGGGGGCAAAATTGGGGCCCAGTACTTC.

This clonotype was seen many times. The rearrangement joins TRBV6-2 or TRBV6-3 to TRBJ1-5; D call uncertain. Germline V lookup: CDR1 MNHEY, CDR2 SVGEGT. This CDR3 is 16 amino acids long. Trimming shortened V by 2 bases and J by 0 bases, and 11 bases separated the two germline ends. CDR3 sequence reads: CASSYGPAFSNQPQHF. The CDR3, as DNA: TGTGCCAGCAGTTACGGGCCAGCGTTTAGCAATCAGCCCCAGCATTTT.

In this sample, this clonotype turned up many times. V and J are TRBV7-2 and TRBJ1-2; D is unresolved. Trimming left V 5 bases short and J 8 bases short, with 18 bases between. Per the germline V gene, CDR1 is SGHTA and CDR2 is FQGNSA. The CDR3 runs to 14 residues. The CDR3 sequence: CASSPLRAPHGYTF. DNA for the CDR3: TGTGCCAGCAGCCCACTTAGAGCCCCACACGGCTACACCTTC.

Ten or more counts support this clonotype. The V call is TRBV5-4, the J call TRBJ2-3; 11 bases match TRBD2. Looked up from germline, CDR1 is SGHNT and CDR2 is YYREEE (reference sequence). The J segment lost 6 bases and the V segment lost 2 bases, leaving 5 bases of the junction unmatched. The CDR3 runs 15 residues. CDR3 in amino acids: CASSLNSGGADTQYF. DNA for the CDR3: TGTGCCAGCAGCTTAAATAGCGGGGGGGCTGATACGCAGTATTTT.

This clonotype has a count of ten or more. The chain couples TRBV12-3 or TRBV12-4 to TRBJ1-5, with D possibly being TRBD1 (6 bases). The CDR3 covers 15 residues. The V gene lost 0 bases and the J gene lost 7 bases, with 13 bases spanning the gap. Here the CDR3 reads CASSLAGAGDQPQHF. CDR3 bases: TGTGCCAGCAGTTTAGCCGGGGCAGGGGACCAGCCCCAGCATTTT.

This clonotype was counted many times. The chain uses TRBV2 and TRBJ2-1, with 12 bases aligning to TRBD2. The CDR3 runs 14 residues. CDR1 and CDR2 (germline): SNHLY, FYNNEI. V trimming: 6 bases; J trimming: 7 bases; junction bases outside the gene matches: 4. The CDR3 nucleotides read TGTGCCAGCAGGACTAGCGGGGGAGTTAATGAGCAGTTCTTC. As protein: CASRTSGGVNEQFF.

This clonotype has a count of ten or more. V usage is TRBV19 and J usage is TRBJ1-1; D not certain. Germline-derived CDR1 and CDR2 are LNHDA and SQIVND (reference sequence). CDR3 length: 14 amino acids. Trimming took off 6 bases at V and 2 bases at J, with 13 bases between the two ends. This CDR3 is CASSRLEGNTEAFF. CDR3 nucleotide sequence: TGTGCCAGTAGCCGCCTTGAGGGCAACACTGAAGCTTTCTTT. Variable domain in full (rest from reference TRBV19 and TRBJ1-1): DGGITQSPKYLFRKEGQNVTLSCEQNLNHDAMYWYRQDPGQGLRLIYYSQIVNDFQKGDIAEGYSVSREKKESFPLTVTSAQKNPTAFYLCASSRLEGNTEAFFGQGTRLTVV.

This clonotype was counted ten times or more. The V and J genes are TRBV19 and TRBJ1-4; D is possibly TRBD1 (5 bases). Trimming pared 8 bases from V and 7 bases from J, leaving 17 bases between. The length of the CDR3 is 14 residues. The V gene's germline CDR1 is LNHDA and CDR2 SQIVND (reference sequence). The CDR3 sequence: CASCERGGAEKLFF. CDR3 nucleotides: TGTGCCAGTTGCGAGAGAGGAGGGGCTGAAAAACTGTTTTTT.

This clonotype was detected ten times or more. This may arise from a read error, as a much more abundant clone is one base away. CDR3 region: CASSLTDSYEQYF. CDR3 DNA: TGTGCCAGCAGCTTAACAGACTCCTACGAGCAGTACTTC. The rearrangement uses TRBV7-6 and TRBJ2-7; D is unclear. Trimming took off 2 bases at V and 0 bases at J, with 5 bases between the two ends. Germline CDR1 SGHVS, CDR2 FNYEAQ. The CDR3 has 13 amino acids.

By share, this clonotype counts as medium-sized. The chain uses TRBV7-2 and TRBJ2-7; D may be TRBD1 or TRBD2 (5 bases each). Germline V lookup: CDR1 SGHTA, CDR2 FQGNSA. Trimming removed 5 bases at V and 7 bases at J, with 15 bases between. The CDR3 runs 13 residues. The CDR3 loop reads CASSQIRGPEQYF. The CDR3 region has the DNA TGTGCCAGCAGCCAAATCCGGGGCCCGGAGCAGTACTTC. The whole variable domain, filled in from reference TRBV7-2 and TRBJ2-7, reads GAGVSQSPSNKVTEKGKDVELRCDPISGHTALYWYRQSLGQGLEFLIYFQGNSAPDKSGLPSDRFSAERTGGSVSTLTIQRTQQEDSAVYLCASSQIRGPEQYFGPGTRLTVT.